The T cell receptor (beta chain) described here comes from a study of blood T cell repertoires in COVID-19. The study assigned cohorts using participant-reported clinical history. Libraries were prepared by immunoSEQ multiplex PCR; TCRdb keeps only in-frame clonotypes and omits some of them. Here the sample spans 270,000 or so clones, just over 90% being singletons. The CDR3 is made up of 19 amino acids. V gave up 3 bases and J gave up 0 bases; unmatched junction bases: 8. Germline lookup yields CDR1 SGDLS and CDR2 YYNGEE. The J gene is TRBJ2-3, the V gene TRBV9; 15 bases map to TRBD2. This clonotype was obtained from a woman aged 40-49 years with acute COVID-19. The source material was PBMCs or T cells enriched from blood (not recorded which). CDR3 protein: CASSGLGLAGGPSTDTQYF. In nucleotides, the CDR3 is TGTGCCAGCAGCGGCTTAGGACTAGCGGGGGGGCCGAGCACAGATACGCAGTATTTT.